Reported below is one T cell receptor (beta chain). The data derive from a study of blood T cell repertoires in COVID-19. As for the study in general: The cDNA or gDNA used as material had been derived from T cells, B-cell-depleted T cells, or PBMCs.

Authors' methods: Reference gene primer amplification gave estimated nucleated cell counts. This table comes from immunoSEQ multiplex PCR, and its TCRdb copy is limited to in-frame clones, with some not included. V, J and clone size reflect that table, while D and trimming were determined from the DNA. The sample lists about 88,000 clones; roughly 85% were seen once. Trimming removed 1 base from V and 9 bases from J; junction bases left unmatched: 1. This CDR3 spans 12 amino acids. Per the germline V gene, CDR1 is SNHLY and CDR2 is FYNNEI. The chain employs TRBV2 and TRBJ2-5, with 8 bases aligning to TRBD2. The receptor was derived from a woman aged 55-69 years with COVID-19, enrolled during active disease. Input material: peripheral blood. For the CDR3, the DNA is TGTGCCAGCAGTGAAGTACTAGCGGCCCAGTACTTC. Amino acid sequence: CASSEVLAAQYF.